The 20 T cell receptor beta chains presented below share a single source sample, sequenced in a study of low-dose radiotherapy and immunotherapy resistance in tumors. Covering alpha and beta chains, TRAV- and TRBV-specific primers were used for the first-strand cDNA. Amplification, which lasted around 18 PCR cycles, used a constant-region primer and V-primer adapter to amplify TCRs. TCRdb reprocessed the reads via MiXCR and lists one record per CDR3 protein. The profile covers roughly 54,000 distinct CDR3 sequences, with approximately 25% appearing a single time and around 6% taken by the ten largest. Time point of the sample: before trial treatment. This sample comprised PBMCs, obtained before treatment. Source of these receptors: a male donor with prostate cancer.

The table lists this clonotype with many counts. V and J are TRBV19 and TRBJ2-7, with D perhaps matching TRBD2 (5 bases). This CDR3 has 15 residues. Trimming removed 3 bases at V and 0 bases at J, with 12 bases between. CDR1 is LNHDA and CDR2 is SQIVND in the germline V gene (reference sequence). CDR3 nucleotides: TGTGCCAGTAGTATCAGCGGCTTCAACTCCTACGAGCAGTACTTC. Amino acid sequence: CASSISGFNSYEQYF.

This clonotype was detected many times. The chain combines TRBV7-3 with TRBJ2-7, with D possibly matching TRBD1 (5 bases). Germline V gives CDR1 SGHTA, CDR2 FQGTGA. The CDR3 contains 16 residues. Trimming took off 5 bases at V and 7 bases at J, with 24 bases between the two ends. The CDR3 bases are TGTGCCAGCAGCCCCCGGTCGGCAGGGCCTCTACGAGAGCAGTACTTC. Translated, it gives CASSPRSAGPLREQYF.

This clonotype was counted many times. The chain has TRBV5-1 and TRBJ2-7; 11 positions agree with TRBD2. The CDR3 contains 19 residues. The ends lost 7 bases at V and 1 base at J; junction bases unmatched: 19. Germline CDR1 reads SGHRS; CDR2 reads YFSETQ. This chain's CDR3 is CASADVRLAGLKSSYEQYF. CDR3 nucleotide sequence: TGCGCCAGCGCCGACGTCCGACTAGCGGGACTTAAATCTTCCTACGAGCAGTACTTC.

This clonotype showed up many times. The rearrangement joins TRBV29-1 to TRBJ2-6, with a weak D call TRBD1 (5 bases). CDR3 length equals 16 residues. Germline CDR1 and CDR2: SQVTM and ANQGSEA. The V end lost 7 bases, the J end lost 3 bases, and 19 bases lay between the germline ends. Here the CDR3 reads CSGYVGEVFGANVLTF. The DNA of the CDR3 is TGCAGCGGTTACGTAGGGGAAGTTTTTGGGGCCAACGTCCTGACTTTC.

This clonotype has only a few counts. This probably arose from a read error, given a far larger clone one base away. The chain employs TRBV6-5 and TRBJ2-1; 7 bases are shared with TRBD2. In germline, CDR1 is MNHEY, CDR2 SVGAGI. The CDR3 runs 15 residues. The V gene end was trimmed by 4 bases and the J gene end by 10 bases; junction bases not matched to a gene: 13. CDR3 residues: CASSWAGGEFYEQFF. The CDR3 DNA sequence: TGTGCCAGCAGTTGGGCTGGGGGGGAATTCTACGAGCAGTTCTTC.

This clonotype was observed a single time. The chain has TRBV7-9 and TRBJ2-1; 13 positions agree with TRBD2. CDR3 length equals 20 residues. V was clipped by 1 base and J by 0 bases; unmatched bases: 9. Germline V gives CDR1 SEHNR, CDR2 FQNEAQ (reference sequence). The CDR3 sequence is CASSLVTGTSGTSSYNEQFF. The CDR3 DNA follows: TGTGCCAGCAGCTTAGTTACCGGGACTAGCGGGACGAGCTCCTACAATGAGCAGTTCTTC.

This clonotype was seen at least ten times. The rearrangement uses TRBV19 and TRBJ1-5, with 7 bases that match TRBD1. The germline CDR1 and CDR2 sequences are LNHDA and SQIVND (reference sequence). The CDR3 sequence is 14 residues long. Germline trimming cut 5 bases from V and 6 bases from J; bases unmatched to any gene: 7. The CDR3 DNA sequence: TGTGCCAGTAGTCTCACGGCAGGGGGTCAGCCCCAGCATTTT. Translated, it gives CASSLTAGGQPQHF.

In its sample, this clonotype was seen many times. The chain links TRBV19 to TRBJ1-3; 7 bases are shared with TRBD1. V dropped 6 bases and J dropped 0; count of bases not matched to a gene: 5. The germline gives CDR1 LNHDA, CDR2 SQIVND (reference sequence). This CDR3 is built from 15 residues. This CDR3 reads CASRPDRSSGNTIYF. DNA for the CDR3: TGTGCCAGTAGGCCGGACAGGAGCTCTGGAAACACCATATATTTT.

This clonotype was counted ten times or more. V usage is TRBV30 and J usage is TRBJ2-6, with 9 nucleotides matching TRBD1. This CDR3 spans 17 amino acids. Germline V CDR1 and CDR2: GTSNPN, SVGIG (reference sequence). V dropped 8 bases and J dropped 4; count of bases not matched to a gene: 15. The DNA for the CDR3 is TGTGCCAAGGAAGTCCACAGGGGGCGCCGAGGGGCCAACGTCCTGACTTTC. It specifies CAKEVHRGRRGANVLTF.

This clonotype was recorded many times. The J gene is TRBJ2-7, the V gene TRBV28; D call uncertain. CDR1 and CDR2 from the germline V gene are MDHEN and SYDVKM. The CDR3 is 13 amino acids. Trimming cost V 1 base and J 1 base, with 5 bases left between them. The CDR3 DNA is TGTGCCAGCAGTTTATACGGTTCCTACGAGCAGTACTTC. This gives the protein CASSLYGSYEQYF.

The chain is built from TRBV20-1 and TRBJ2-4, with D possibly matching TRBD2 (5 bases). Germline CDR1 DFQATT, CDR2 SNEGSKA (reference sequence). Trimming cost V 0 bases and J 1 base, with 10 bases left between them. CDR3 size: 15 residues. The CDR3 bases are TGCAGTGCTAGAGATTGGGGAGTCGCCAAAAACATTCAGTACTTC. Protein sequence: CSARDWGVAKNIQYF.

J is TRBJ2-1 and V is TRBV5-1; 8 bases map to TRBD1. The V gene end was trimmed by 2 bases and the J gene end by 11 bases; junction bases not matched to a gene: 3. This CDR3 region has 12 residues. Germline V lookup: CDR1 SGHRS, CDR2 YFSETQ. The CDR3 loop reads CASSLGQGQQFF. In DNA form, the CDR3 reads TGCGCCAGCAGCTTAGGACAGGGTCAGCAGTTCTTC.

In this sample, this clonotype turned up many times. The chain joins TRBV9 to TRBJ2-1, with 9 bases lining up with TRBD2. Germline V gene data show CDR1 as SGDLS and CDR2 as YYNGEE. V shed 0 bases, J shed 5 bases, and the junction held 6 bases outside the gene matches. CDR3 length: 16 residues. The chain's CDR3 is CASSVGLAGPDNEQFF. The CDR3 coding sequence is TGTGCCAGCAGCGTAGGGCTAGCGGGGCCAGACAATGAGCAGTTCTTC.

As concerns this clonotype: At one end the junction does not follow the germline gene, possibly because of a read error. V is TRBV10-2 and J is TRBJ2-1, with D tentatively TRBD1 or TRBD2 (6 bases each). The CDR3 covers 14 residues. Germline CDR1 and CDR2: WSHSY and SAAADI. CDR3 bases: TGTGCCAGCAGTGAGTTCACAGGGAGGTACGAGCAGTTCTTC. Amino acids: CASSEFTGRYEQFF.

The chain recombines TRBV9 with TRBJ2-6; no definite D call. Deletions cut 0 bases from V and 4 bases from J, with 14 bases between. CDR3 length: 17 amino acids. Germline V gives CDR1 SGDLS, CDR2 YYNGEE. The chain's CDR3 is CASSVELWVSGANVLTF. In nucleotides, the CDR3 is TGTGCCAGCAGCGTAGAATTGTGGGTTTCCGGGGCCAACGTCCTGACTTTC.

This chain connects TRBV7-2 to TRBJ2-5; D is perhaps TRBD1 or TRBD2 (6 bases each). The germline V and J ends were trimmed by 0 bases and 1 base, with 9 bases remaining between them. The CDR3 contains 15 residues. Germline CDR1 is SGHTA and CDR2 is FQGNSA. CDR3 region: CASSLAGGIQETQYF. The CDR3 DNA reads as TGTGCCAGCAGCTTAGCCGGGGGCATCCAAGAGACCCAGTACTTC.

At least ten counts were recorded for this clonotype. The chain has TRBV2 and TRBJ2-2, with D perhaps given as TRBD1 or TRBD2 (5 bases each). Germline CDR1 is SNHLY and CDR2 is FYNNEI. V lost 7 bases, J lost 2 bases, and 14 bases lay in between. This CDR3 comprises 15 residues. CDR3 nucleotides: TGTGCCAGCAACACCGGGACGGCCAACACCGGGGAGCTGTTTTTT. Translated, it gives CASNTGTANTGELFF.

The chain uses TRBV7-9 and TRBJ2-5; the D gene is possibly TRBD2 (5 bases). The CDR3 extends over 15 amino acids. V lost 5 bases to trimming and J lost 2 bases, with 15 bases between them. CDR1 and CDR2 from the germline V gene are SEHNR and FQNEAQ (reference sequence). This CDR3 reads CASSDFLRVQETQYF. The CDR3 DNA sequence: TGTGCCAGCAGCGATTTTCTGAGGGTTCAAGAGACCCAGTACTTC.

Many counts were recorded for this clonotype. J is TRBJ1-1 and V is TRBV29-1; the match to TRBD1 covers 10 bases. There are 14 residues in the CDR3. CDR1 is SQVTM, CDR2 ANQGSEA, per germline. The ends lost 5 bases at V and 4 bases at J; junction bases unmatched: 7. The CDR3 is CSVSSTGGRTEAFF. The DNA of the CDR3 is TGCAGCGTTTCGTCGACAGGGGGCCGCACTGAAGCTTTCTTT.

This clonotype was counted ten times or more. The chain joins TRBV20-1 to TRBJ2-3; D may correspond to TRBD1 or TRBD2 (5 bases each). The V gene's germline CDR1 is DFQATT and CDR2 SNEGSKA (reference sequence). Between the trimmed V and J ends, which lost 0 bases and 4 bases, there was a span of 14 bases. The CDR3 covers 15 residues. The CDR3 spells CSARDLGLGPDTQYF. In DNA form, the CDR3 reads TGCAGTGCTAGAGATCTTGGGTTGGGACCAGATACGCAGTATTTT.